This TCR beta chain came from a study of T cells in Graves' hyperthyroidism and ophthalmopathy. Points from the study as a whole: Before onset, by a median of approximately 6.8 months, the model predicted ophthalmopathy.

Details on this clonotype: The antigen is unknown.

The CDR3 totals 12 residues. The ends were cut back, 7 bases at V and 6 bases at J, with 9 bases in the middle. Germline V CDR1 and CDR2: MNHNS, SASEGT. RNA transcripts provided the source from which TCR beta CDR3 regions were amplified. Using the HTBI primer set, a first-round RT-PCR was run on the TCR CDR3. A single record per CDR3 protein comes from TCRdb applying MiXCR to the multiplex PCR reads. Of 660,000 or so distinct CDR3 sequences listed, about a fifth are singletons. The specimen sequenced was blood. The gene calls are TRBV6-1 and TRBJ2-2, with D possibly TRBD1 on 5 matching bases. This TCR came from a man aged 25 to 45 with Graves' ophthalmopathy. CDR3 bases: TGTGCCAGCAATCAGGGTGCCGGGGAGCTGTTTTTT. Protein: CASNQGAGELFF.